A selection of T cell receptor beta chains follows, all from one sample in a study of OX40 agonist ivuxolimab in advanced cancers. This table comes from immunoSEQ multiplex PCR, and its TCRdb copy is limited to in-frame clones, with some not included. The data contain 90,000 to 150,000 clones, 75% to 90% of them singletons. The specimen comprised CD4+ or CD8+ T cells sorted from blood, sampled in a trial of the OX40 agonist ivuxolimab. Receptors were obtained from an adult with an advanced solid tumor such as melanoma, head and neck, liver or kidney cancer. CDR3s include the opening cysteine and the closing phenylalanine or tryptophan. The order of the fields is V gene, D gene, CDR3 protein. The D gene is left open where the match is weak.

V gene: TRBV4-3
D gene: NA
CDR3 protein: CASSQGLAKETQYF

V gene: TRBV15
D gene: NA
CDR3 protein: CATSRGLEKLFF

V gene: TRBV19
D gene: NA
CDR3 protein: CASSIGRTANTEAFF

V gene: TRBV5-1
D gene: TRBD1
CDR3 protein: CASSLGGANTGELFF

V gene: TRBV25-1
D gene: NA
CDR3 protein: CASSKGLSNYGYTF

V gene: TRBV5-1
D gene: TRBD1
CDR3 protein: CASSLRGGAETQYF

V gene: TRBV18
D gene: NA
CDR3 protein: CASSPGDSGNTIYF

V gene: TRBV6-5
D gene: TRBD1
CDR3 protein: CASSYLGQGDGYTF

V gene: TRBV30
D gene: NA
CDR3 protein: CAWTMTSTDTQYF

V gene: TRBV30
D gene: TRBD1
CDR3 protein: CAWSSEGGATIQYF

V gene: TRBV5-8
D gene: TRBD1
CDR3 protein: CASREPGTGNNEQFF

V gene: TRBV7-2
D gene: NA
CDR3 protein: CASSFQGNEQFF

V gene: TRBV4-1
D gene: NA
CDR3 protein: CASSQGWESSYEQYF

V gene: TRBV2
D gene: NA
CDR3 protein: CASDDSPSYEQYF

V gene: TRBV5-1
D gene: TRBD1
CDR3 protein: CASSLAGQGWVEAFF

V gene: TRBV5-1
D gene: NA
CDR3 protein: CASSWGPSGANVLTF

V gene: TRBV4-3
D gene: TRBD1
CDR3 protein: CASSQVPGTGTNYGYTF

V gene: TRBV18
D gene: TRBD1
CDR3 protein: CASSQLSPSTGATYEQYF

V gene: TRBV28
D gene: NA
CDR3 protein: CASSPRTVDSRNTIYF

V gene: TRBV6-5
D gene: TRBD2
CDR3 protein: CASQRGLNTGELFF

V gene: TRBV6-5
D gene: TRBD1
CDR3 protein: CASSFGTVKETQYF

V gene: TRBV5-1
D gene: TRBD2
CDR3 protein: CASSFSSGGPGTDTQYF

V gene: TRBV30
D gene: NA
CDR3 protein: CAWSPGGSLSYEQYF